This T cell receptor (beta chain) was observed in a study of CD8 T cells in Susac syndrome. The CDR3 spans 14 residues. Germline V gives CDR1 MGHRA, CDR2 YSYEKL. V shed 4 bases and J 3 bases; nucleotides not matched to a gene: 4. Only one count was recorded for this clonotype. With random hexamers, about 0.45 to 1 ug RNA was reverse transcribed. MiXCR was run by TCRdb on the immunoSEQ multiplex PCR reads, yielding one entry per CDR3 protein. The table has 400,000 to 550,000 distinct CDR3 sequences, approximately 85% seen once. This sequence originates from a human donor with multiple sclerosis. Material for sequencing was CD8+ T cells from PBMCs. This chain uses TRBV4-1 with TRBJ1-1; 8 bases are shared with TRBD1. CDR3 sequence (DNA): TGCGCCAGCAGCCCGGACAGGGAGGACACTGAAGCTTTCTTT. Protein product: CASSPDREDTEAFF.